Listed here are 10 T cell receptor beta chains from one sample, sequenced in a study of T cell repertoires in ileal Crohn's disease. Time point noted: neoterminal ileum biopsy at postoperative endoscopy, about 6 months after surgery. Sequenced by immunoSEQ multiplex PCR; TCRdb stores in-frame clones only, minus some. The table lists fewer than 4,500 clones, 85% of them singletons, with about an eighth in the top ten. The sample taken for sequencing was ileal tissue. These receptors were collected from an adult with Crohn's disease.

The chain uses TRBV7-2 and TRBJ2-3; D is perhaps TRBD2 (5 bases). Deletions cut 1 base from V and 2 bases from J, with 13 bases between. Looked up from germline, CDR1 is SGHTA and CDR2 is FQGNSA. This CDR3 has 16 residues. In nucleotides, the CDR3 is TGTGCCAGCAGCTTAGTCGAGACTACACTCACAGATACGCAGTATTTT. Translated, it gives CASSLVETTLTDTQYF.

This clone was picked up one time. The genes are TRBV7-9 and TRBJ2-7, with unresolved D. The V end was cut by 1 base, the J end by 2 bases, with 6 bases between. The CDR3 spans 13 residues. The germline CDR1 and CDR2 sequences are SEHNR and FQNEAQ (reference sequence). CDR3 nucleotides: TGTGCCAGCAGCTTAGGTATTGCCTACGAGCAGTACTTC. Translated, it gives CASSLGIAYEQYF.

CDR3 sequence: CASSRDLSSYNEQFF. The CDR3 DNA reads as TGCGCCAGCAGCCGGGACTTGAGCTCCTACAATGAGCAGTTCTTC. V usage is TRBV10-1 and J usage is TRBJ2-1; D is possibly TRBD2 (6 bases). Trimming took off 6 bases at V and 0 bases at J, with 12 bases between the two ends. Germline CDR1 is WNHNN and CDR2 is SYGVQD (reference sequence). The CDR3 length is 15 residues.

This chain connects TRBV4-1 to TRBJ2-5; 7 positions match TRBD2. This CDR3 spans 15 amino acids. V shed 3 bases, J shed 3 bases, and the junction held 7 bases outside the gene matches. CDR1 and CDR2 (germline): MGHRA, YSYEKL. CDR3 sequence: CASSHAGTIEETQYF. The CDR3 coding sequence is TGCGCCAGCAGCCACGCGGGGACTATCGAAGAGACCCAGTACTTC.

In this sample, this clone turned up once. Written as DNA, the CDR3 is TGTGCCAGCAGCAACCGACAGGGGGGTAATTCACCCCTCCACTTT. It yields the protein CASSNRQGGNSPLHF. The chain combines TRBV7-6 with TRBJ1-6; 9 nucleotides line up with TRBD1. This CDR3 contains 15 residues. V was clipped by 5 bases and J by 6 bases; unmatched bases: 5. Germline V gene sequence: CDR1 SGHVS, CDR2 FNYEAQ.

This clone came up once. The CDR3 is CASTPGGEKGSGNTIYF. For the CDR3, the DNA is TGTGCCAGCACCCCTGGAGGGGAAAAAGGCTCTGGAAACACCATATATTTT. The rearrangement links TRBV28 to TRBJ1-3; D might be TRBD1 (5 bases). V was shortened by 7 bases and J by 0 bases, with 19 bases between the two germline ends. CDR3 length: 17 residues. In germline, CDR1 is MDHEN, CDR2 SYDVKM.

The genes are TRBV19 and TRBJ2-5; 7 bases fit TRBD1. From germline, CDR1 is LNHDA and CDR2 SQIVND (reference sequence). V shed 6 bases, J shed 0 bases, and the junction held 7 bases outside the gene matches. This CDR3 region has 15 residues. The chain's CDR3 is CASRSGTENQETQYF. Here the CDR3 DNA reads TGTGCCAGTAGATCCGGGACAGAGAACCAAGAGACCCAGTACTTC.

CDR3 bases: TGCGCCAGCAGCACCCAGGGGCAGGGGAACACCGGGGAGCTGTTTTTT. Translating gives CASSTQGQGNTGELFF. V and J are TRBV5-1 and TRBJ2-2, with D possibly being TRBD1 (6 bases). The V gene's germline CDR1 is SGHRS and CDR2 YFSETQ. This CDR3 has 16 residues. Trimming removed 4 bases at V and 1 base at J, with 14 bases between.

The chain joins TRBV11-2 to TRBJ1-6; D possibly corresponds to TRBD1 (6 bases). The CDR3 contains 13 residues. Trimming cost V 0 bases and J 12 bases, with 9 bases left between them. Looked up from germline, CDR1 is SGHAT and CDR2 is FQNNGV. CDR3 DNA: TGTGCCAGCAGCTTAGACCCCAGGGGACCCCTCCACTTT. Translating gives CASSLDPRGPLHF. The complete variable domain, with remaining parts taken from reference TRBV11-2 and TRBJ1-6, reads EAGVAQSPRYKIIEKRQSVAFWCNPISGHATLYWYQQILGQGPKLLIQFQNNGVVDDSQLPKDRFSAERLKGVDSTLKIQPAKLEDSAVYLCASSLDPRGPLHFGNGTRLTVT.

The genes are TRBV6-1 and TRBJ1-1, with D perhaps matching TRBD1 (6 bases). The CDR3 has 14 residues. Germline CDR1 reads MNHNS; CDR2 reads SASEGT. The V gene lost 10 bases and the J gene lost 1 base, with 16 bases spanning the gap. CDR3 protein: CATSVTGPNTEAFF. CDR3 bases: TGTGCCACATCAGTAACAGGGCCGAACACTGAAGCTTTCTTT.